The rows below give T cell receptor beta chains drawn from one sample of a study of PD-L1 blockade in urothelial cancer. Data came from immunoSEQ multiplex PCR; TCRdb stores just in-frame clones and leaves some out. The sample contains 53,000 or so clones, 75% to 90% of which appear only once. Sequenced here: PBMCs, sampled around atezolizumab (anti-PD-L1) treatment. The receptor source for this set is a man aged 55 to 70 with urothelial cancer. Both conserved end residues are part of each CDR3. The D gene is left open where the match is weak. Clone size, where shown, is once, few, many, or a class for clones that have expanded.

size	V	D	J	CDR3	DNA
-	TRBV7-9	-	TRBJ2-7	CASSRELRTYEQYF	TGTGCCAGCAGCCGTGAACTGCGTACCTACGAGCAGTACTTC
-	TRBV5-4	TRBD1	TRBJ1-1	CASSFRQGNSKAFF	TGTGCCAGCAGCTTTCGACAGGGCAATTCTAAAGCTTTCTTT
-	TRBV27	-	TRBJ2-1	CASHAHGDFYNEQFF	TGTGCCAGTCACGCCCATGGGGACTTCTACAATGAGCAGTTCTTC
-	TRBV2	TRBD2	TRBJ2-7	CASSGHSGTSGRVGYEQYF	TGTGCCAGCAGCGGGCACTCCGGGACTAGCGGGAGGGTGGGTTACGAGCAGTACTTC
-	TRBV6-6	TRBD1	TRBJ1-5	CASSYSPGGSNQPQHF	TGTGCCAGCAGTTACTCACCAGGGGGCAGCAATCAGCCCCAGCATTTT
-	TRBV19	TRBD2	TRBJ2-2	CAASAGLAGGRPTGELFF	TGTGCAGCCTCTGCGGGACTAGCGGGAGGGAGACCCACCGGGGAGCTGTTTTTT
-	TRBV6-5	-	TRBJ1-5	CASSYSRNTNQPQHF	TGTGCCAGCAGTTACTCGAGGAATACCAATCAGCCCCAGCATTTT
-	TRBV7-9	-	TRBJ1-1	CASSLVRGNTEAFF	TGTGCCAGCAGCTTAGTCCGGGGGAACACTGAAGCTTTCTTT
-	TRBV11-3	TRBD2	TRBJ2-1	CASSVSGSIHNEQFF	TGTGCCAGCAGCGTTAGCGGGAGTATCCACAATGAGCAGTTCTTC
-	TRBV5-6	-	TRBJ2-7	CASSPGGSFRYEQYF	TGTGCCAGCAGTCCTGGCGGCAGTTTTCGCTACGAGCAGTACTTC
-	TRBV5-1	TRBD2	TRBJ2-4	CASSLYDTSGRAGAKNIQYF	TGCGCCAGCAGCTTGTATGATACTAGCGGGAGGGCCGGGGCCAAAAACATTCAGTACTTC
-	TRBV29-1	-	TRBJ1-1	CSGGQLNTEAFF	TGCAGCGGTGGGCAACTGAACACTGAAGCTTTCTTT
-	TRBV7-8	-	TRBJ1-5	CASSLQPQGRGQPQHF	TGTGCCAGCAGCTTACAACCTCAGGGGAGGGGTCAGCCCCAGCATTTT
-	TRBV11-2	-	TRBJ2-5	CASSHGGGPQETQYF	TGTGCCAGCAGCCACGGAGGGGGCCCTCAAGAGACCCAGTACTTC
-	TRBV5-6	TRBD1	TRBJ1-1	CASSWGTGGDAFF	TGTGCCAGCAGCTGGGGGACAGGAGGGGATGCTTTCTTT
-	TRBV2	TRBD1	TRBJ2-5	CASRAGQVYETQYF	TGTGCCAGCAGGGCGGGACAGGTATACGAGACCCAGTACTTC
-	TRBV4-1	-	TRBJ1-6	CASRGQGVSPLHF	TGCGCCAGCAGAGGGCAGGGTGTTTCACCCCTCCACTTT
-	TRBV12-5	-	TRBJ2-4	CASGLALTEDFAKNIQYF	TGTGCTAGTGGTTTGGCCCTGACAGAAGATTTCGCCAAAAACATTCAGTACTTC
-	TRBV6-5	TRBD1	TRBJ1-1	CASSYSTGGLTEAFF	TGTGCCAGCAGTTACTCGACAGGGGGTCTTACTGAAGCTTTCTTT
-	TRBV28	TRBD1	TRBJ2-7	CASRTHGTGGYEQYF	TGTGCCAGCAGGACCCACGGGACAGGGGGCTACGAGCAGTACTTC
-	TRBV30	-	TRBJ1-1	CAWAPWTANTEAFF	TGTGCCTGGGCCCCTTGGACAGCGAACACTGAAGCTTTCTTT
-	TRBV15	TRBD1	TRBJ2-3	CATSRDAGGSPDTQYF	TGTGCCACCAGCAGAGATGCAGGGGGTTCCCCAGATACGCAGTATTTT
-	TRBV10-3	-	TRBJ2-2	CAISAVGGGEGNTGELFF	TGTGCCATCAGCGCCGTGGGTGGGGGCGAAGGGAACACCGGGGAGCTGTTTTTT
once	TRBV27	TRBD1	TRBJ1-2	CASSLVGQGMVYGYTF	TGTGCCAGCAGTTTAGTGGGACAGGGGATGGTCTATGGCTACACCTTC
-	TRBV29-1	TRBD2	TRBJ2-3	CSVEKRGGVYTQYF	TGCAGCGTTGAGAAGCGGGGGGGCGTATATACGCAGTATTTT
-	TRBV5-1	-	TRBJ2-5	CASSLAQTSQETQYF	TGCGCCAGCAGCTTGGCCCAGACTTCCCAAGAGACCCAGTACTTC
-	TRBV4-3	-	TRBJ1-1	CASSQAPGNTEAFF	TGCGCCAGCAGCCAAGCCCCGGGGAACACTGAAGCTTTCTTT
-	TRBV7-3	-	TRBJ2-2	CASSQQGSGELFF	TGTGCCAGCAGCCAACAGGGATCCGGGGAGCTGTTTTTT
-	TRBV7-6	-	TRBJ2-6	CASSLRQGITGANVLTF	TGTGCCAGCAGCTTAAGGCAGGGGATTACTGGGGCCAACGTCCTGACTTTC
-	TRBV30	-	TRBJ1-2	CAWSFREATWYGYTF	TGTGCCTGGAGTTTTAGGGAGGCTACTTGGTATGGCTACACCTTC
-	TRBV6-6	-	TRBJ1-3	CASSYRGNRSGNTIYF	TGTGCCAGCAGTTACAGGGGGAACCGCTCTGGAAACACCATATATTTT
-	TRBV30	-	TRBJ2-1	CAWSVGALFQFF	TGTGCCTGGAGTGTAGGGGCCTTATTCCAGTTCTTC
-	TRBV30	TRBD2	TRBJ2-7	CAWGLAGGYEQYF	TGTGCCTGGGGTCTGGCGGGAGGTTACGAGCAGTACTTC
-	TRBV10-3	TRBD1	TRBJ2-7	CAISRNDRATYEQYF	TGTGCCATCAGCAGAAACGACAGGGCAACCTACGAGCAGTACTTC
-	TRBV2	-	TRBJ2-1	CASSDSRPTGDEQFF	TGTGCCAGCAGTGACTCCAGGCCCACCGGGGATGAGCAGTTCTTC
-	TRBV11-1	-	TRBJ2-1	CASSGQSSYNEQFF	TGTGCCAGCAGCGGACAGAGCTCCTACAATGAGCAGTTCTTC
once	TRBV27	-	TRBJ2-3	CASPRLRRAGTTDTQYF	TGTGCCAGCCCCCGACTCCGGCGGGCGGGAACGACAGATACGCAGTATTTT
once	TRBV11-3	TRBD1	TRBJ2-7	CASSLRQGHPVEQYF	TGTGCCAGCAGCTTACGACAGGGTCATCCGGTCGAGCAGTACTTC
-	TRBV7-9	-	TRBJ1-1	CASTPDDGYGAFF	TGTGCCAGCACCCCGGATGACGGGTATGGAGCTTTCTTT
-	TRBV5-4	TRBD1	TRBJ2-7	CASSRGGTGDYEQYF	TGTGCCAGCAGCCGCGGTGGGACAGGGGACTACGAGCAGTACTTC
-	TRBV29-1	-	TRBJ2-1	CSVEDLSGGASLGEQFF	TGCAGCGTTGAAGATCTTTCTGGCGGAGCCTCCTTGGGTGAGCAGTTCTTC
-	TRBV5-1	-	TRBJ1-4	CASRRDTNEKLFF	TGCGCCAGCAGGCGGGATACTAATGAAAAACTGTTTTTT